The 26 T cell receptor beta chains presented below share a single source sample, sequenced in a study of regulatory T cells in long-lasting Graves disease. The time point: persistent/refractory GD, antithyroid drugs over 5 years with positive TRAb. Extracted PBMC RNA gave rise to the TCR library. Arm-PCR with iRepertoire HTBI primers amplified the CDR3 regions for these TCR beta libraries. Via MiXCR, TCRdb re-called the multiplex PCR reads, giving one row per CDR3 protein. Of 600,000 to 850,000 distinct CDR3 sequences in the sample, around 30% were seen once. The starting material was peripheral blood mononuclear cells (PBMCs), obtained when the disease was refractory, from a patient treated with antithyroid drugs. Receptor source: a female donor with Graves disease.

This CDR3 is CAISRGGSNYGYTF. The DNA of the CDR3 is TGTGCCATCAGCAGGGGGGGTTCTAACTATGGCTACACCTTC. This sequence joins TRBV10-3 and TRBJ1-2; 7 bases fit TRBD1. The CDR3 contains 14 residues. V lost 6 bases, J lost 0 bases, and 4 bases stayed unmatched. In germline, CDR1 is ENHRY, CDR2 SYGVKD.

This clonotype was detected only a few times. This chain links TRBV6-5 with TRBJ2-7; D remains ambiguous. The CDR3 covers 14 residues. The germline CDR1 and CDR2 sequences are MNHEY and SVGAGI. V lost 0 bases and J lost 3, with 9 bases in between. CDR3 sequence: CASSYSMANYEQYF. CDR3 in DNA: TGTGCCAGCAGTTACTCGATGGCAAACTACGAGCAGTACTTC.

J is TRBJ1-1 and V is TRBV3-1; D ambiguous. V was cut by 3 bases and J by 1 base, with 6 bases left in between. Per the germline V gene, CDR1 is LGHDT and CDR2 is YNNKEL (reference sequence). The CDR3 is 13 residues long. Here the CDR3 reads CASSHFGNTEAFF. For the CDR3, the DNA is TGTGCCAGCAGCCATTTTGGGAACACTGAAGCTTTCTTT.

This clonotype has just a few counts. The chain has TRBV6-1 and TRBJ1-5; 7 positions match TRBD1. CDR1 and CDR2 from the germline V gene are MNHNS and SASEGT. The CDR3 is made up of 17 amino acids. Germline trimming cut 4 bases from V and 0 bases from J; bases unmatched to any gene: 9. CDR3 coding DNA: TGTGCCAGCAGTGGCTCAAGGGGGCCCTATAGCAATCAGCCCCAGCATTTT. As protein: CASSGSRGPYSNQPQHF.

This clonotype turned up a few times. This chain's CDR3 is CASSRSTTGFSEQYF. CDR3 in DNA: TGTGCCAGCAGCCGGTCGACGACAGGGTTCTCCGAGCAGTACTTC. The chain uses TRBV6-1 and TRBJ2-7; 7 nucleotides line up with TRBD1. Germline assignment: CDR1 MNHNS and CDR2 SASEGT. The CDR3 has 15 amino acids. The trim removed 6 bases at V and 6 bases at J, leaving 14 bases unmatched.

CDR3 region: CSAPQVSGNTIYF. In DNA form, the CDR3 reads TGCAGTGCTCCACAGGTCTCGGGAAACACCATATATTTT. The chain is built from TRBV20-1 and TRBJ1-3; D might be TRBD1 (5 bases). CDR3 length: 13 residues. V was pared by 5 bases and J by 4 bases, with 12 bases between. The germline CDR1 and CDR2 sequences are DFQATT and SNEGSKA (reference sequence).

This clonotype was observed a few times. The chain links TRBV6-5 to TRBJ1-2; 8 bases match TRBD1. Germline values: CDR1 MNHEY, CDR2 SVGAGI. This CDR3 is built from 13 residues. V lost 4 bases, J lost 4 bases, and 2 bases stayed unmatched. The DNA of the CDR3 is TGTGCCAGCAGTTGGGACAGGAGCTATGGCTACACCTTC. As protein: CASSWDRSYGYTF.

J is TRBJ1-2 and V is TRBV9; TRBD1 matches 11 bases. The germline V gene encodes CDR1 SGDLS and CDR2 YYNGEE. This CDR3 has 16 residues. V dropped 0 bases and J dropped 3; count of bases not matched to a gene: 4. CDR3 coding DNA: TGTGCCAGCAGCGTAGGTGGGACAGGGGGTTACTATGGCTACACCTTC. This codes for CASSVGGTGGYYGYTF.

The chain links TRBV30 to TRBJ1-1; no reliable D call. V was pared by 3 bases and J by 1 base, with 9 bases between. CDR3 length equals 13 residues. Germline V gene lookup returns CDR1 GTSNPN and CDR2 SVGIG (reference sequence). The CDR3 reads CAWSWNRNTEAFF. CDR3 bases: TGTGCCTGGAGCTGGAACAGGAACACTGAAGCTTTCTTT.

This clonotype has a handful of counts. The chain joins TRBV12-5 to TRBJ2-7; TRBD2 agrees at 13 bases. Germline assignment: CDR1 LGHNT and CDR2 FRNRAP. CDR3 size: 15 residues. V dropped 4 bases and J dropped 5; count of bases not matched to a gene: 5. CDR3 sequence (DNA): TGTGCTAGTGGTTCGTGGACTAGCGGGAGCCACGAGCAGTACTTC. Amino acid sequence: CASGSWTSGSHEQYF.

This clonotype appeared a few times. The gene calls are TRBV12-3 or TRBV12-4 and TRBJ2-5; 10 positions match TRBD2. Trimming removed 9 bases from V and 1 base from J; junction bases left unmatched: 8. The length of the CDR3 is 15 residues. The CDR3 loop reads CASSGPSGGQETQYF. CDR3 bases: TGTGCCAGTAGTGGACCTAGCGGGGGCCAAGAGACCCAGTACTTC.

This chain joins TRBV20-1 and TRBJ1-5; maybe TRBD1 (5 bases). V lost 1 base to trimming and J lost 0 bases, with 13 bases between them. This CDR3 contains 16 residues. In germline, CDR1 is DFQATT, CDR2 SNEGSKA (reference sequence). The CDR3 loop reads CSARVGGRNSNQPQHF. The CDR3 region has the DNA TGCAGTGCTAGAGTCGGGGGGAGAAATAGCAATCAGCCCCAGCATTTT.

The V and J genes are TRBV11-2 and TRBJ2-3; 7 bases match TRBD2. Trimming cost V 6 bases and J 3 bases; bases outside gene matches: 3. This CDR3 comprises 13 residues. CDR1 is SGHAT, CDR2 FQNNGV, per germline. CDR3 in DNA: TGTGCCAGCAGGAAAGCGGGAACAGATACGCAGTATTTT. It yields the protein CASRKAGTDTQYF. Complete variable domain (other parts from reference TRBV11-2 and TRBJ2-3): EAGVAQSPRYKIIEKRQSVAFWCNPISGHATLYWYQQILGQGPKLLIQFQNNGVVDDSQLPKDRFSAERLKGVDSTLKIQPAKLEDSAVYLCASRKAGTDTQYFGPGTRLTVL.

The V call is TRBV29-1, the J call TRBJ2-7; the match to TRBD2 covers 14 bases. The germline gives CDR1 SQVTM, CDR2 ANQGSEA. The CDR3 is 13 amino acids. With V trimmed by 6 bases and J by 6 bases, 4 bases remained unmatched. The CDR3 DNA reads TGCAGCGTGGAGGGACTAGCGGGAGTCGAGCAGTACTTC. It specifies CSVEGLAGVEQYF.

CDR3 nucleotides: TGTGCCCCGTGGGGGCCCGGTAGCAATCAGCCCCAGCATTTT. Translated, it gives CAPWGPGSNQPQHF. This chain connects TRBV19 to TRBJ1-5; possibly TRBD1 for D (6 bases). Germline CDR1 reads LNHDA; CDR2 reads SQIVND (reference sequence). Trimming removed 11 bases at V and 0 bases at J, with 14 bases between. The CDR3 sequence is 14 residues long.

CDR3 sequence: CATSPGTGNTGELFF. The DNA for the CDR3 is TGTGCCACCTCCCCTGGGACAGGGAACACCGGGGAGCTGTTTTTT. The chain is built from TRBV10-3 and TRBJ2-2; 8 bases match TRBD1. The CDR3 loop spans 15 amino acids. Germline V gene sequence: CDR1 ENHRY, CDR2 SYGVKD. The V gene end was trimmed by 10 bases and the J gene end by 1 base; junction bases not matched to a gene: 8.

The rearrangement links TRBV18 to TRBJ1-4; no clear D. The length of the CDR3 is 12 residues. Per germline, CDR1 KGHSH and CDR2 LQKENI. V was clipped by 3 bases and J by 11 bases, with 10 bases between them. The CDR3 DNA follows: TGTGCCAGCTCACCGGAGCGGGTGAAACTGTTTTTT. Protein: CASSPERVKLFF.

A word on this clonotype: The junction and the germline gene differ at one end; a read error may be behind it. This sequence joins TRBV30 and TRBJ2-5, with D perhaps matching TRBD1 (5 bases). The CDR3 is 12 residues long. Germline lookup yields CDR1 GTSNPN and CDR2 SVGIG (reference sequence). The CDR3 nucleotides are TGTGCCTGGGCTCCTCAGGGTGAGACCCAGTGCTTC. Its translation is CAWAPQGETQCF.

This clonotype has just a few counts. The CDR3 region has the DNA TGTGCCAGCAGCTTGTTATCCAGGGAGAATCAGCCCCAGCATTTT. Translating it yields CASSLLSRENQPQHF. This chain links TRBV5-6 with TRBJ1-5; TRBD1 is a possible D gene (5 bases). The CDR3 consists of 15 residues. V was clipped by 1 base and J by 4 bases, with 12 bases between them. Germline V lookup: CDR1 SGHDT, CDR2 YYEEEE.

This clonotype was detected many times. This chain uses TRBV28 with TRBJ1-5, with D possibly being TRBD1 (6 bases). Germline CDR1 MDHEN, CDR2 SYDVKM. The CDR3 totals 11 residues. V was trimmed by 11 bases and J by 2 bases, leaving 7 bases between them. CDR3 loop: CAGGRNQPQHF. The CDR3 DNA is TGTGCCGGGGGGCGCAATCAGCCCCAGCATTTT.

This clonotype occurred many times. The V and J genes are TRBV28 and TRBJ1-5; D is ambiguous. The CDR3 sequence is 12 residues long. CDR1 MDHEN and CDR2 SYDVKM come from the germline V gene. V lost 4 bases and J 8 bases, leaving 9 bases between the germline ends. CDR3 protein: CASSSQWKPQHF. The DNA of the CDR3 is TGTGCCAGCAGTTCGCAGTGGAAGCCCCAGCATTTT.

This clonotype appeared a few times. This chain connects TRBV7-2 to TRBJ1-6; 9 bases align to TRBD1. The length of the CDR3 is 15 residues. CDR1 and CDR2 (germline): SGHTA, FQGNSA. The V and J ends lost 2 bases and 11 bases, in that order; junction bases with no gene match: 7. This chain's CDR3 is CASSLRDRAVAPLHF. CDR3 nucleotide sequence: TGTGCCAGCAGCTTACGGGACAGGGCGGTGGCACCCCTCCACTTT.

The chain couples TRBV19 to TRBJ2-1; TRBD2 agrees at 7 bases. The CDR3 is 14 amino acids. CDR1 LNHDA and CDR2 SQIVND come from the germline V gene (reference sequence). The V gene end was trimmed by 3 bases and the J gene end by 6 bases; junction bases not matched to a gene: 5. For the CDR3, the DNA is TGTGCCAGTAGTATGGGGGGGAGGCTCAATGAGCAGTTCTTC. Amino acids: CASSMGGRLNEQFF. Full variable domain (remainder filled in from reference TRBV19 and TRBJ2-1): DGGITQSPKYLFRKEGQNVTLSCEQNLNHDAMYWYRQDPGQGLRLIYYSQIVNDFQKGDIAEGYSVSREKKESFPLTVTSAQKNPTAFYLCASSMGGRLNEQFFGPGTRLTVL.

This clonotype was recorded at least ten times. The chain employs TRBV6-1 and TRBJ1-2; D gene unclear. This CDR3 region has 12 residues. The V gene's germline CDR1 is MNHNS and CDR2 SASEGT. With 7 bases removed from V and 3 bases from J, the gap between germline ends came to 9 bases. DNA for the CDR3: TGTGCCAGCACCTCGGGCGACTATGGCTACACCTTC. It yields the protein CASTSGDYGYTF.

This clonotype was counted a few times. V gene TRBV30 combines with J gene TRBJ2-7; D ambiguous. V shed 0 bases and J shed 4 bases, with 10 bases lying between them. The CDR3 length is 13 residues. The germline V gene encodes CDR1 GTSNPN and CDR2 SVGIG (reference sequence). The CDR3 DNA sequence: TGTGCCTGGAGTGTAGAGGCGTGGTACGAGCAGTACTTC. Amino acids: CAWSVEAWYEQYF.

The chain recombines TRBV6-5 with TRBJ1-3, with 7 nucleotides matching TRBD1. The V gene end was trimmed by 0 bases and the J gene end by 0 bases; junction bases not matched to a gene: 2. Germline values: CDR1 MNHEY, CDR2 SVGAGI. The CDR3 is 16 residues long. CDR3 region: CASSYSGQLSGNTIYF. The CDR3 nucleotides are TGTGCCAGCAGTTACTCGGGACAGCTCTCTGGAAACACCATATATTTT.